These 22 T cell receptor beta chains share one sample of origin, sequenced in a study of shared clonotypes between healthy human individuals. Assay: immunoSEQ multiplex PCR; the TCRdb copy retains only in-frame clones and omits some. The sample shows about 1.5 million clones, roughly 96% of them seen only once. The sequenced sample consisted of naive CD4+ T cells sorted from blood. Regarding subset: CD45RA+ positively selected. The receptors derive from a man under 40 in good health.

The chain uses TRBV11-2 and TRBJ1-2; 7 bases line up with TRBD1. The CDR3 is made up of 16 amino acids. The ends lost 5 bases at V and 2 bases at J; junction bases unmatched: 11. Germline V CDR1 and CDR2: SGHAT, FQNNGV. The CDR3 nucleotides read TGTGCCAGCAGCCCTAGGAGGTCCAGGGGGAACTATGGCTACACCTTC. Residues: CASSPRRSRGNYGYTF.

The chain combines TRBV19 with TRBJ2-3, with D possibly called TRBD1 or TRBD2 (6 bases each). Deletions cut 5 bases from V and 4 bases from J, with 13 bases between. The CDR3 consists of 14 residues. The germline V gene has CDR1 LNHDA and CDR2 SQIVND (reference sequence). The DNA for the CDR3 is TGTGCCAGTAGTCCCGGGGGCGCGGCAGATACGCAGTATTTT. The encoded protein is CASSPGGAADTQYF.

For the CDR3, the DNA is TGTGCCAGCAGCCCCATGGACAGCTCTACCTATGGCTACACCTTC. Translated, it gives CASSPMDSSTYGYTF. The V call is TRBV5-6, the J call TRBJ1-2, with D maybe TRBD1 (6 bases). This CDR3 has 15 residues. Trimming pared 4 bases from V and 4 bases from J, leaving 17 bases between. Per germline, CDR1 SGHDT and CDR2 YYEEEE.

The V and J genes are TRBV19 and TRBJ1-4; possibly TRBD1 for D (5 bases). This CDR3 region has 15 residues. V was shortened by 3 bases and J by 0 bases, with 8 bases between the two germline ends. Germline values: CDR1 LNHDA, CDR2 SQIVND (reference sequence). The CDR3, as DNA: TGTGCCAGTAGTATTGCGGGGGCAACTAATGAAAAACTGTTTTTT. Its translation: CASSIAGATNEKLFF.

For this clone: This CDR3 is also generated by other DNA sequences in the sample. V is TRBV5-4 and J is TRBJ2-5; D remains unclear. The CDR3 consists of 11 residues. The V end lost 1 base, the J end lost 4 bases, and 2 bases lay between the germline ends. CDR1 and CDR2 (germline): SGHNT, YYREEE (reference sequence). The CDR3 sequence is CASSLRETQYF. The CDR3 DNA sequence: TGTGCCAGCAGCTTGAGAGAGACCCAGTACTTC.

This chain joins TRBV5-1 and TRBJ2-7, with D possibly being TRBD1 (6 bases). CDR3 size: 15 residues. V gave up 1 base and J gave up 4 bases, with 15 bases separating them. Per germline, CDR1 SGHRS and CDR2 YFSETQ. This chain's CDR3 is CASSLRQGMAYEQYF. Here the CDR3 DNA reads TGCGCCAGCAGCTTGAGGCAGGGGATGGCATACGAGCAGTACTTC. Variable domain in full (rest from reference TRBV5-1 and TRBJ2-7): KAGVTQTPRYLIKTRGQQVTLSCSPISGHRSVSWYQQTPGQGLQFLFEYFSETQRNKGNFPGRFSGRQFSNSRSEMNVSTLELGDSALYLCASSLRQGMAYEQYFGPGTRLTVT.

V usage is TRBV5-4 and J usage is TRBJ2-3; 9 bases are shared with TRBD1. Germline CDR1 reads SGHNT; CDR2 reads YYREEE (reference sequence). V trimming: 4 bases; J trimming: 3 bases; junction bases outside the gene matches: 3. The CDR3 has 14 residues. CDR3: CASSTGTGTDTQYF. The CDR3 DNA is TGTGCCAGCAGCACCGGGACAGGGACAGATACGCAGTATTTT.

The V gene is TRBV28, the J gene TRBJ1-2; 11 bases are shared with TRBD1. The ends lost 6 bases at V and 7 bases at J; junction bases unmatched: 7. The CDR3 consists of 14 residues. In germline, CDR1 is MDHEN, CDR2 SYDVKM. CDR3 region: CASRQPGQGVGYTF. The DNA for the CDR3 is TGTGCCAGCAGGCAACCGGGACAGGGGGTTGGCTACACCTTC.

CDR3: CASSEPHTEAFF. CDR3 nucleotide sequence: TGCGCCAGCAGTGAGCCCCATACTGAAGCTTTCTTT. This chain connects TRBV10-2 to TRBJ1-1, with no clear D. CDR3 size: 12 residues. Per germline, CDR1 WSHSY and CDR2 SAAADI. V was clipped by 2 bases and J by 5 bases, with 6 bases between them.

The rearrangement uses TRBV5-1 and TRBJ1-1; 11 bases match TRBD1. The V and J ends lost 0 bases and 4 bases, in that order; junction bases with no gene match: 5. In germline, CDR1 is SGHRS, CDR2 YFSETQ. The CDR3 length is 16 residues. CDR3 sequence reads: CASSLGTGGYGTEAFF. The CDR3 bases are TGCGCCAGCAGCTTGGGGACAGGGGGCTATGGCACTGAAGCTTTCTTT.

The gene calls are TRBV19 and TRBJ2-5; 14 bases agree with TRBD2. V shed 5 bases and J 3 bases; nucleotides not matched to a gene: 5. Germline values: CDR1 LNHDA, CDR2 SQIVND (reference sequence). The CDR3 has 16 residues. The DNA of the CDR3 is TGTGCCAGTAGTCACCTGGGACTAGCGGGAGAAGAGACCCAGTACTTC. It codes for CASSHLGLAGEETQYF.

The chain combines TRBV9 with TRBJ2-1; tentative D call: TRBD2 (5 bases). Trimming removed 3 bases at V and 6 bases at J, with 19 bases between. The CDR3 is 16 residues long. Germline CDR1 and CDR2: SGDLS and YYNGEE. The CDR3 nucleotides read TGTGCCAGCAGCGAATCAGCCGTGGGCCGGGGCAATGAGCAGTTCTTC. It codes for CASSESAVGRGNEQFF. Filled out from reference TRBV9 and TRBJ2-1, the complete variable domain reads DSGVTQTPKHLITATGQRVTLRCSPRSGDLSVYWYQQSLDQGLQFLIQYYNGEERAKGNILERFSAQQFPDLHSELNLSSLELGDSALYFCASSESAVGRGNEQFFGPGTRLTVL.

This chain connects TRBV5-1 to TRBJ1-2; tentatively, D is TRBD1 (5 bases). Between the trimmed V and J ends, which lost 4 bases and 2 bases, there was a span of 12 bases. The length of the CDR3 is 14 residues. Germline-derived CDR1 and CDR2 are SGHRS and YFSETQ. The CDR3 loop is CASSPSGTNYGYTF. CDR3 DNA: TGCGCCAGCAGCCCATCAGGGACGAACTATGGCTACACCTTC.

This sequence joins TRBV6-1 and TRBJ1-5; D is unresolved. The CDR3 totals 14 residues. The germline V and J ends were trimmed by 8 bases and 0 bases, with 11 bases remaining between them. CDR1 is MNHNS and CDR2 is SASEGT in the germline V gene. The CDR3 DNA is TGTGCCAGCCGTTCAATATTTAGCAATCAGCCCCAGCATTTT. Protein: CASRSIFSNQPQHF.

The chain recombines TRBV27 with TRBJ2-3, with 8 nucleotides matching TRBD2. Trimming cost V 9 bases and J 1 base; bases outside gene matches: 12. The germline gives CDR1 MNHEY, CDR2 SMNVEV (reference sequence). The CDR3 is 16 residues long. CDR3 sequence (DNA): TGTGCCAGTAGCGGGAATCCTAGGAGGGGCACAGATACGCAGTATTTT. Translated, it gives CASSGNPRRGTDTQYF.

For the CDR3, the DNA is TGCGCCACCCATCGGGACTCGTATACCGGGGAGCTGTTTTTT. Protein sequence: CATHRDSYTGELFF. V and J are TRBV5-1 and TRBJ2-2, with a possible D match to TRBD2 (6 bases). V shed 9 bases and J shed 5 bases, with 17 bases lying between them. The CDR3 length is 14 residues. The germline V gene has CDR1 SGHRS and CDR2 YFSETQ.

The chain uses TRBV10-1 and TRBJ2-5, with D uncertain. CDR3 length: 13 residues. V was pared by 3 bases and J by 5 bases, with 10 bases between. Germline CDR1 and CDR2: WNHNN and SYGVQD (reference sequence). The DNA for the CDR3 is TGCGCCAGCAGTGACGCGGTACAGGAGACCCAGTACTTC. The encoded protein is CASSDAVQETQYF.

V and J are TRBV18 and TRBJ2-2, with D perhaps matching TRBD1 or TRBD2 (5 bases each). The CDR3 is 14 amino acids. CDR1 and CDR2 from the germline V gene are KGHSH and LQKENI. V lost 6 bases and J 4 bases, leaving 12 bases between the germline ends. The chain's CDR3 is CASSPRDLTGELFF. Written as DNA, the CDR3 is TGTGCCAGCTCCCCTAGGGACCTCACCGGGGAGCTGTTTTTT.

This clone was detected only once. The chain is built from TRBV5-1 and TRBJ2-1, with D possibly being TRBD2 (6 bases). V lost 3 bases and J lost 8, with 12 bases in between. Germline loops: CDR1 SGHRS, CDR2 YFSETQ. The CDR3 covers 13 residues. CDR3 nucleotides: TGCGCCAGCAGCTGGCGGGGTTCCGATGAGCAGTTCTTC. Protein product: CASSWRGSDEQFF.

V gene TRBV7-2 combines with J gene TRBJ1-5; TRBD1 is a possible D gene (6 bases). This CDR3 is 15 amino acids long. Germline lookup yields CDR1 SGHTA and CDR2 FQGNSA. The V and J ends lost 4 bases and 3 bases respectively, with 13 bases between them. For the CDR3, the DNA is TGTGCCAGCAGCTCCTGGTGGGGGCTCAATCAGCCCCAGCATTTT. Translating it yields CASSSWWGLNQPQHF.

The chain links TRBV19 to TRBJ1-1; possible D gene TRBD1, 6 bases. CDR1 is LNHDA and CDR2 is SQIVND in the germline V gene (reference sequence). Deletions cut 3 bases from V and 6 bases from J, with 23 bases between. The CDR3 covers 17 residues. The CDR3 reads CASSIAPLGGPNAEAFF. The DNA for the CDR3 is TGTGCCAGTAGTATCGCCCCTCTTGGGGGGCCTAACGCTGAAGCTTTCTTT. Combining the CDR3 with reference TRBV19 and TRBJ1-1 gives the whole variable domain DGGITQSPKYLFRKEGQNVTLSCEQNLNHDAMYWYRQDPGQGLRLIYYSQIVNDFQKGDIAEGYSVSREKKESFPLTVTSAQKNPTAFYLCASSIAPLGGPNAEAFFGQGTRLTVV.

CDR3 nucleotides: TGTGCCAGCAGTGAAGCTTTAGGGCCCCAGCATTTT. The encoded protein is CASSEALGPQHF. The chain recombines TRBV2 with TRBJ1-5, with D hard to call. Germline CDR1 and CDR2: SNHLY and FYNNEI. The CDR3 sequence is 12 residues long. Trimming took 0 bases from V and 9 from J, leaving 6 bases between them.